This TCR beta chain was identified during a study of naive CD8 T cells in extremely preterm neonates (TCRdb year 2017). Regarding the study in general: TCRbeta CDR3 repertoires of sorted naive CD8+ T cells were compared across four age groups: extremely preterm neonates, term neonates, young children and adults. Paper-wide results and their limitations: A larger fraction of CDR3 nucleotide sequences was shared among preterm neonates (around 2.5%) than among term neonates (about 0.4%), young children (0.03%) and adults (roughly 0.01%). Compared with the older groups, preterm CDR3s were shorter and closer to germline, carrying fewer N additions and showing less junctional trimming. Significantly lower iChao1 richness than in all other age groups (p < 0.05) and an even clone distribution were observed in preterm neonates, indicating a less rich repertoire. Among the limitations the authors pointed out were a small sample size and productive template counts that varied across preterm samples. Prospective longitudinal studies of preterm and term neonates were called for by the authors so that T cell development could be tracked within individuals.

A two-step, bias-controlled multiplex PCR was used to amplify TCRbeta CDR3 regions from genomic DNA. The multiplex PCR used primers specific for every TRBV and TRBJ gene segment. TCRbeta repertoire data were generated with the immunoSEQ Assay. Per the original workflow: To merge closely related sequences, reads went through filtering and clustering using a relative-frequency ratio and a modified nearest-neighbor algorithm. IMGT annotation was followed for the assignment of V, D and J genes to CDR3 sequences. Template counts were corrected for PCR amplification bias and quantified by comparison with synthetic TCR CDR3 analog sequences. Only unique productive sequences, that is, in-frame CDR3 sequences lacking stop codons, were included in the analyses. The immunoSEQ Analyzer software was used to calculate iChao1 richness and clonality, with clonality defined as 1 minus Pielou's evenness. Depending on the Shapiro-Wilk normality results, either Student's t-test or a non-parametric test was run in JMP for statistical testing. TCRdb stores this immuneACCESS table with in-frame sequences only. Part of the clones is absent; in the studies checked, under half of the shortfall reflects unresolved V genes, and no reason is known for the rest. V, J and clone size derive from that table, while D and trimming were established from the DNA sequence. For this sample the table gives thousands of clones, of which about 98% were detected only once. The ten top clones hold 0.36% of the sample.

The term cord blood was obtained from five elective full-term cesarean deliveries at roughly 37-41 weeks of gestation that occurred without labor or rupture of membranes. The study left out pregnancies involving fetal demise, active maternal HSV infection or known maternal HIV infection. A FACSAria III cell sorter was used to sort live, Annexin V-negative naive CD8+ T cells (CD3+CD8+CD45RA+CCR7+). Per sample, between roughly 19,000 and 100,000 naive CD8+ T cells were obtained by sorting. Preassembled standardized sampling kits were used to collect mixed venous-arterial cord blood. Cord blood was held at room temperature, and processing was completed within 4 hours of collection. Ficoll-Paque density gradient centrifugation of diluted blood was used to isolate mononuclear cells. Before sorting, mononuclear cells were cryopreserved in roughly 10% DMSO plus 90% FBS and kept long term at -150 degrees C. Thawed cells were stained with Annexin V and antibodies against CD3, CD8, CCR7 and CD45RA. Genomic DNA was extracted from snap-frozen sorted cell pellets with the DNeasy Blood and Tissue Kit.

The CDR3 runs 15 amino acids, cysteine and phenylalanine included. Only CDR3 DNA is held: 45 bases, read in frame from base 1. V loses 6 bases, J loses 4 bases, and the germline ends lie 16 bases apart. CDR1 and CDR2, looked up from the germline V gene, are MGHRA and YSYEKL. Worth noting for this clone: Its recognized antigen is unknown. No much larger clone is present one base from it, and per-base qualities are unavailable.

The V and J genes are TRBV4-1 and TRBJ2-4, with TRBD2 perhaps the D gene, on 6 matching bases. The sequence derives from a newborn in good health. Sequencing was carried out using naive CD8+ T cells from cord blood. The nucleotide sequence reads as follows: TGCGCCAGCAGGCAGACGGGAGACTCTAAAAACATTCAGTACTTC. Its protein is CASRQTGDSKNIQYF.